Given below is one T cell receptor beta chain in context. As yet, its antigen is unknown. Trimming removed 2 bases from V and 9 bases from J, with 8 bases in between. The CDR3 length is 12 residues. Sequencing was performed with immunoSEQ multiplex PCR; in TCRdb, only in-frame clones are kept and a portion is missing. The sample lists approximately 200,000 clones, approximately 93% occurring once. This sample stems from a study of T cell responses to AZD1222 COVID-19 vaccine. Study outcomes and limitations: Donors, mostly white British, included more females; clonal diversity was possibly underestimated. Elevations in Spike-specific TCR breadth and depth followed administration of two AZD1222 doses.

The sequenced sample was peripheral blood, obtained 28 days after the second AZD1222 dose. V usage is TRBV12-3 or TRBV12-4 and J usage is TRBJ2-1; no reliable D call. The TCR was taken from an adult who received the AZD1222 COVID-19 vaccine. The CDR3 loop reads CASSLRWTEQFF. CDR3 in DNA: TGTGCCAGCAGTTTACGTTGGACTGAGCAGTTCTTC.